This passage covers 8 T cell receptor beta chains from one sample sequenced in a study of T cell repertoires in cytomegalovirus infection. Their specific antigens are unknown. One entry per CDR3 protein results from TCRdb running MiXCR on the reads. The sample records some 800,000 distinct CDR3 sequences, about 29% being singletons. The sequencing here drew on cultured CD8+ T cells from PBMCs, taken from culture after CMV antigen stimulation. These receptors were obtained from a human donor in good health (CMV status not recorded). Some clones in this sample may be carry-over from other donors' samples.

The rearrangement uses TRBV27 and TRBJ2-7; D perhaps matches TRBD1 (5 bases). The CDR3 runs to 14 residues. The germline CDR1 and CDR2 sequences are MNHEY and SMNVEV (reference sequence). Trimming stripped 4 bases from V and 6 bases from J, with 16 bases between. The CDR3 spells CASSWGPTPGEQYF. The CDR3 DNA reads TGTGCCAGCAGTTGGGGCCCGACGCCGGGCGAGCAGTACTTC.

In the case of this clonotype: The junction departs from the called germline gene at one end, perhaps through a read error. The CDR3, as DNA: TGCGCCAACAGCCAACTGGACAACACAGATACGCAGTATTTT. Its protein product is CANSQLDNTDTQYF. V gene TRBV4-1 combines with J gene TRBJ2-3; D may be TRBD1 (5 bases). CDR3 length: 14 residues. The germline V gene has CDR1 MGHRA and CDR2 YSYEKL.

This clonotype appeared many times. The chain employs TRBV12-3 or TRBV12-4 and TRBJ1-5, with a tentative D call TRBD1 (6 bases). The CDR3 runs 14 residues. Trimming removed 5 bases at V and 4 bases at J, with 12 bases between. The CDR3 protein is CASSVGTLNQPQHF. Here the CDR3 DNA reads TGTGCCAGCAGTGTCGGGACACTTAATCAGCCCCAGCATTTT.

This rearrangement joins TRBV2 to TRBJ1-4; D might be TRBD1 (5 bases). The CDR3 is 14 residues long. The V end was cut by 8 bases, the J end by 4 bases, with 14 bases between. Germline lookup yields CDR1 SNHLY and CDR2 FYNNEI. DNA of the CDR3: TGTGCCAGCTTGGACCGACAGCGTAATGAAAAACTGTTTTTT. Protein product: CASLDRQRNEKLFF.

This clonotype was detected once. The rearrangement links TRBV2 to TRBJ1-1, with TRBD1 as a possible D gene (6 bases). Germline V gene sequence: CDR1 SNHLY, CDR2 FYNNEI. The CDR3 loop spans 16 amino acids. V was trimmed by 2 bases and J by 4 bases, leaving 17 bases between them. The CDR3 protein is CASSEYPGARGTEAFF. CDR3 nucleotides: TGTGCCAGCAGTGAATACCCGGGGGCGCGTGGCACTGAAGCTTTCTTT. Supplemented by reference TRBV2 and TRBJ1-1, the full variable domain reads EPEVTQTPSHQVTQMGQEVILRCVPISNHLYFYWYRQILGQKVEFLVSFYNNEISEKSEIFDDQFSVERPDGSNFTLKIRSTKLEDSAMYFCASSEYPGARGTEAFFGQGTRLTVV.

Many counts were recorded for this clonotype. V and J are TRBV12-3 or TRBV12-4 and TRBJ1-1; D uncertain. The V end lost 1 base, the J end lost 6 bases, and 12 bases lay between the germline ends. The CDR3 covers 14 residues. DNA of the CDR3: TGTGCCAGCAGTTTAGGGGCCTCGGCTTCTGAAGCTTTCTTT. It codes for CASSLGASASEAFF.

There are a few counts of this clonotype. CDR3 sequence (DNA): TGTGCCAGCAGTGAATATGGCCCCTACAATGAGCAGTTCTTC. Encoded protein: CASSEYGPYNEQFF. J is TRBJ2-1 and V is TRBV6-4, with no clear D. Germline values: CDR1 MRHNA, CDR2 SNTAGT. Trimming left V 3 bases short and J 2 bases short, with 8 bases between. The CDR3 contains 14 residues.

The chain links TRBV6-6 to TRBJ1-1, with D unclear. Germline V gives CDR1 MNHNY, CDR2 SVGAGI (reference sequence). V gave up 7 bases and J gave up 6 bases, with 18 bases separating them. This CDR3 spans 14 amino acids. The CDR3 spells CASTKVIVGPEAFF. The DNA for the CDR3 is TGTGCCAGCACTAAAGTCATCGTTGGCCCTGAAGCTTTCTTT.